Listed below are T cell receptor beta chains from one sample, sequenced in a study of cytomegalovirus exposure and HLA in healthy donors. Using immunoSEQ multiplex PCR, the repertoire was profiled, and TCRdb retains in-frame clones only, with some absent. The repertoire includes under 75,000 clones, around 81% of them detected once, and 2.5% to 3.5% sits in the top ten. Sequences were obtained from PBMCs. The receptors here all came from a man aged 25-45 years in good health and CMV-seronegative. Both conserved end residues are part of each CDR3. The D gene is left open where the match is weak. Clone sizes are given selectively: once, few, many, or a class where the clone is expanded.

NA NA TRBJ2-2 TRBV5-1 CASSFQNTGELFF TGCGCCAGCAGTTTCCAGAACACCGGGGAGCTGTTTTTT
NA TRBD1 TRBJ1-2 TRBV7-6 CASSARQGSDNTF TGTGCCAGCAGCGCCAGACAGGGATCGGACAACACCTTC
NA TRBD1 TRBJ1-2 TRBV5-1 CASSLSTGQANYGYTF TGCGCCAGCAGCTTGAGTACGGGACAGGCTAACTATGGCTACACCTTC
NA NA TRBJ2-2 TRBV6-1 CASSEAGRTGELFF TGTGCCAGCAGTGAGGCAGGGAGGACCGGGGAGCTGTTTTTT
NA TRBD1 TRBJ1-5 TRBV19 CASSDRTGGSHQPQHF TGTGCCAGTAGTGATAGGACAGGGGGGAGCCATCAGCCCCAGCATTTT
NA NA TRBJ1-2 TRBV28 CASSPPISGYTF TGTGCCAGCAGTCCTCCCATTAGCGGCTACACCTTC
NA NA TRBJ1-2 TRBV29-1 CSVDEVTYGYTF TGCAGCGTTGACGAGGTTACCTATGGCTACACCTTC
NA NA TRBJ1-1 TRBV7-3 CASSLTWATEAFF TGTGCCAGCAGCTTAACCTGGGCCACTGAAGCTTTCTTT
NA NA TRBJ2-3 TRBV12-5 CAVGGASTDTQYF TGTGCAGTTGGGGGGGCTAGCACAGATACGCAGTATTTT
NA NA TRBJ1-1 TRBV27 CASRGGLVNTEAFF TGTGCCAGCCGGGGGGGGCTGGTGAACACTGAAGCTTTCTTT
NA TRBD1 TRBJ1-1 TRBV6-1 CASSERAGGRTEAFF TGTGCCAGCAGTGAAAGGGCAGGGGGCCGCACTGAAGCTTTCTTT
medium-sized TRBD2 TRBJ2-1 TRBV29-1 CRVILAEYNEQFF TGCAGAGTCATTCTAGCGGAGTACAATGAGCAGTTCTTC
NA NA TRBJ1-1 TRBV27 CASRPSATGNGYTEAFF TGTGCCAGCAGACCCTCTGCTACAGGGAACGGGTACACTGAAGCTTTCTTT
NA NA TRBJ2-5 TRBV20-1 CSAGLFETQYF TGCAGTGCTGGCCTCTTTGAGACCCAGTACTTC
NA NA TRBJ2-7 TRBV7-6 CASSYLGNEQYF TGTGCCAGCAGCTATCTCGGGAACGAGCAGTACTTC
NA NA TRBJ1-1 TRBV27 CASSRVRVLNTEAFF TGTGCCAGCAGTCGAGTCCGGGTCCTGAACACTGAAGCTTTCTTT
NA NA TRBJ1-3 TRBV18 CASSSDRSTGNTIYF TGCGCCAGCTCATCCGACAGGAGTACTGGAAACACCATATATTTT
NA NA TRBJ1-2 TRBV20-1 CSGREKGGYTF TGCAGTGGCCGGGAGAAAGGTGGCTACACCTTC
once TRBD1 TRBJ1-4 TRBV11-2 CASSFTGGGDEKLFF TGTGCCAGCAGCTTTACAGGGGGAGGGGACGAAAAACTGTTTTTT